The rows below give T cell receptor beta chains drawn from one sample of a study of tumor-infiltrating lymphocytes in oesophageal squamous cell carcinoma. In TCRdb, the PCR reads were re-called with MiXCR into one record per CDR3 protein. The sample consists of some 16,000 distinct CDR3 sequences, roughly 50% of them appearing once. The sample comprised esophageal tumor tissue. These receptors all stem from a male donor with esophageal squamous cell carcinoma. Both conserved end residues are part of each CDR3. The D gene is left open where the match is weak. Size tells how often a clone was seen (once, few, many) or the class of an expanded clone, and some rows leave it out.

j_call d_call v_call clone_size cdr3_aa cdr3_nt
TRBJ2-5 . TRBV6-6 . CAVGTIQYF TGTGCCGTGGGGACAATCCAGTACTTC
TRBJ2-5 . TRBV6-2/TRBV6-3 . CASSYSRVGETQYF TGTGCCAGCAGTTACTCGAGGGTGGGAGAGACCCAGTACTTC
TRBJ2-3 TRBD2 TRBV6-1 once CASSREGDDTQYF TGTGCCAGCAGCCGGGAGGGAGACGATACGCAGTATTTT
TRBJ2-1 TRBD1 TRBV7-2 . CASSSNTGGGKFF TGTGCCAGCAGCTCCAATACAGGGGGAGGTAAGTTCTTC
TRBJ2-1 TRBD1 TRBV6-8 . CASRSGTGYREQFF TGTGCCAGCAGGTCGGGGACAGGGTATCGTGAGCAGTTCTTC
TRBJ1-1 . TRBV7-9 . CASSFMGSTEAFF TGTGCCAGCAGCTTTATGGGGAGCACTGAAGCTTTCTTT
TRBJ2-5 TRBD1 TRBV12-3/TRBV12-4 . CASTRRGQGGETQYF TGTGCCAGCACCCGACGGGGACAGGGAGGTGAGACCCAGTACTTC
TRBJ1-1 . TRBV7-6 . CASSLVKATEAFF TGTGCCAGCAGCTTAGTAAAGGCCACTGAAGCTTTCTTT
TRBJ2-3 . TRBV12-5 . CASGSGTLRGDTQYF TGTGCTAGTGGTTCCGGGACCCTCAGGGGAGATACGCAGTATTTT
TRBJ2-1 . TRBV11-1 medium-sized CASSGDGVLDEQFF TGTGCCAGCAGCGGAGACGGGGTTTTGGATGAGCAGTTCTTC
TRBJ1-2 . TRBV2 many CASSEVGDGYTF TGTGCCAGCAGTGAAGTAGGGGATGGCTACACCTTC
TRBJ1-2 . TRBV28 . CTSTGQTNYGYTF TGTACCAGCACCGGACAGACTAACTATGGCTACACCTTC
TRBJ2-7 . TRBV10-1 . CASSERGYEQYF TGCGCCAGCAGTGAGCGGGGTTACGAGCAGTACTTC
TRBJ2-1 . TRBV7-9 medium-sized CASSLVLGSYNEQFF TGTGCCAGCAGCTTAGTTCTCGGCTCCTACAATGAGCAGTTCTTC
TRBJ2-3 . TRBV10-3 . CATKSDTQYF TGTGCCACCAAGTCGGATACGCAGTATTTT
TRBJ2-4 . TRBV7-2 few CASSSAGGLGQYF TGTGCCAGCAGCTCAGCCGGGGGTCTGGGGCAGTACTTC
TRBJ1-2 . TRBV11-2 . CASSPQGRGYTF TGTGCCAGCAGCCCACAGGGACGCGGCTACACCTTC
TRBJ1-3 . TRBV5-1 many CASSLGLSGNTIYF TGCGCCAGCAGCTTGGGTCTCTCTGGAAACACCATATATTTT
TRBJ1-1 TRBD1 TRBV6-1 . CASRRVTGAEAFF TGTGCCAGCAGGAGGGTAACAGGGGCTGAAGCTTTCTTT
TRBJ2-5 . TRBV20-1 . CSARGQQYQETQYF TGCAGTGCTAGAGGGCAGCAGTACCAAGAGACCCAGTACTTC
TRBJ2-3 . TRBV7-9 . CASSLWRGDTDTQYF TGTGCCAGCAGCTTATGGAGGGGAGACACAGATACGCAGTATTTT
TRBJ2-5 TRBD1 TRBV7-9 . CASSPRGLTGEQYF TGTGCCAGCAGCCCCAGGGGGCTAACAGGAGAGCAGTACTTC
TRBJ2-1 TRBD2 TRBV7-8 . CASSSRDYPPREQFF TGTGCCAGCAGCTCCCGGGACTACCCTCCGAGGGAGCAGTTCTTC
TRBJ2-1 TRBD2 TRBV7-3 large CASSSTGTSGSFFGNEQFF TGTGCCAGCAGCTCAACCGGGACTAGCGGGAGTTTTTTCGGCAATGAGCAGTTCTTC
TRBJ2-5 TRBD2 TRBV12-3/TRBV12-4 . CASSQIGLAGVETQYF TGTGCCAGCAGTCAAATTGGACTAGCGGGAGTAGAGACCCAGTACTTC
TRBJ2-1 TRBD1 TRBV7-2 few CASRPGTGGGNEQFF TGTGCCAGCAGACCCGGGACAGGGGGGGGAAATGAGCAGTTCTTC
TRBJ2-7 TRBD1 TRBV12-3/TRBV12-4 . CASSPNAGTGRIYEQYF TGTGCCAGCAGTCCGAATGCCGGGACAGGGAGAATCTACGAGCAGTACTTC
TRBJ2-5 . TRBV7-6 few CASSRGQLETQYF TGTGCCAGCAGCCGAGGACAGTTAGAGACCCAGTACTTC
TRBJ2-3 . TRBV6-1 many CASSPRDTQYF TGTGCCAGCAGCCCGAGGGATACGCAGTATTTT
TRBJ2-1 TRBD2 TRBV7-2 many CASSPRGGMNEQFF TGTGCCAGCAGCCCCCGCGGGGGAATGAATGAGCAGTTCTTC
TRBJ2-4 TRBD1 TRBV7-6 . CASSLVQGGWEQYF TGTGCCAGCAGCTTAGTACAGGGGGGTTGGGAGCAGTACTTC
TRBJ1-2 . TRBV4-2 . CASSQGGGEPSNYGYTF TGTGCCAGCAGCCAAGGGGGGGGGGAACCTTCTAACTATGGCTACACCTTC
TRBJ2-3 . TRBV7-2 few CASSLSPGDPQYF TGTGCCAGCAGCTTATCCCCAGGGGATCCGCAGTATTTT
TRBJ2-6 TRBD2 TRBV5-3 . CASSYGLASGANVLTF TGTGCCAGCAGCTATGGACTAGCTAGCGGGGCCAACGTCCTGACTTTC
TRBJ2-7 . TRBV7-2 . CASSLAQGWYNEQYF TGTGCCAGCAGCTTAGCTCAGGGTTGGTACAATGAGCAGTACTTC
TRBJ1-2 . TRBV28 . CASRRISSYGYTF TGTGCCAGCCGGAGGATATCTAGCTATGGCTACACCTTC
TRBJ2-1 TRBD2 TRBV5-1 . CASSLGPAGGRDEQFF TGCGCCAGCAGCTTGGGCCCGGCCGGGGGGAGGGATGAGCAGTTCTTC
TRBJ1-4 TRBD1 TRBV9 . CASSTRTGIYEKLFF TGTGCCAGCAGCACACGGACAGGGATATACGAAAAACTGTTTTTT
TRBJ2-5 . TRBV28 . CASSFPGRETQYF TGTGCCAGCAGTTTCCCAGGGAGAGAGACCCAGTACTTC